This TCR beta chain was retrieved from a study of T cell responses to AZD1222 COVID-19 vaccine. A note on this clone: What it binds is not known.

Study-level findings and limits: The span of vaccine-associated CD4 TCRs extended across spike, with dominance at 160-218 and 743-854. None of the repertoires were sampled until the peak T cell response had passed. Most donors were white British, females outnumbered males, and clonal diversity was possibly underestimated. Baseline serostatus was positive in only a handful of AZD1222 recipients.

Clones were read by immunoSEQ multiplex PCR, and TCRdb kept only the in-frame ones, dropping some. This table holds 180,000 or so clones, 92% found once. This receptor was obtained from an adult who received the AZD1222 COVID-19 vaccine. Sample: peripheral blood, taken 28 days after the second AZD1222 dose.

The CDR3 spells CASSYGGVEQYF. The CDR3 DNA follows: TGTGCCAGCAGTTATGGGGGGGTCGAGCAGTACTTC. V is TRBV6-2 or TRBV6-3 and J is TRBJ2-7; 7 bases map to TRBD2. From germline, CDR1 is MNHEY and CDR2 SVGEGT. J lost 6 bases, V lost 3 bases, and 2 bases had no gene match. This CDR3 region has 12 residues.